This TCR beta chain was sequenced in a study of blood T cell repertoires in COVID-19. Study-level information: The study drew acute and convalescent COVID-19 samples from the United States, Italy and Spain. The cDNA or gDNA used as material had been derived from T cells, B-cell-depleted T cells, or PBMCs.

V lost 1 base and J 4 bases, leaving 11 bases between the germline ends. CDR3 length: 15 residues. Germline CDR1 reads SGHTA; CDR2 reads FQGNSA. In the original analysis: Amplification of reference gene primers provided the estimated nucleated cell counts. Only in-frame clones appear in the TCRdb table, and some are missing; sequencing was by immunoSEQ multiplex PCR. V, J and clone size are those of that table, while D and trimming were read from the DNA. This sample has more than 95,000 clones, with roughly 90% found just once. This chain joins TRBV7-2 and TRBJ1-5; no reliable D call. The specimen sequenced was peripheral blood. The clonotype originates from a human donor in a cohort sampled during active COVID-19. CDR3 nucleotides: TGTGCCAGCAGCTTAGGCCCGGCAGCGAATCAGCCCCAGCATTTT. Its protein product is CASSLGPAANQPQHF.